Detailed here is one T cell receptor beta chain. Two oligonucleotides, mixed equimolar, formed the beta constant-region primer covering TRBC1 and TRBC2. TCRdb reprocessed the UMI-ligation and nested PCR reads with MiXCR, giving one entry per CDR3 protein. This sample has fewer than 40,000 distinct CDR3 sequences, with roughly 14% found just once. The sample comes from a study of naive and memory T cell subsets. The CDR3 consists of 13 residues. The germline V gene has CDR1 SGHRS and CDR2 YFSETQ. V shed 1 base and J shed 0 bases, with 5 bases lying between them. Material: effector memory CD4+ T cells from blood. Subset reported: effector memory, CD45RA- CD27-. The chain carries TRBV5-1 and TRBJ2-7; D gene unclear. This TCR was recovered from a human donor in good health. CDR3 nucleotide sequence: TGCGCCAGCAGCTTGCTCCTCTCCTACGAGCAGTACTTC. Its protein is CASSLLLSYEQYF.